The 6 T cell receptor beta chains presented below share a single source sample, sequenced in a study of T cell responses to AZD1222 COVID-19 vaccine. Clones were read by immunoSEQ multiplex PCR, and TCRdb kept only the in-frame ones, dropping some. The sample lists 90,000 to 100,000 clones, roughly nine tenths seen once, with about 3% in the top ten. The sequenced sample was peripheral blood, obtained on day 0 of AZD1222 vaccination. Source of these receptors: an adult in good health.

This sequence joins TRBV11-2 and TRBJ2-5; D is possibly TRBD2 (6 bases). Trimming pared 2 bases from V and 4 bases from J, leaving 20 bases between. Per the germline V gene, CDR1 is SGHAT and CDR2 is FQNNGV. The CDR3 totals 17 residues. DNA for the CDR3: TGTGCCAGCAGCTTAAGGGCCCCGGGACTCCCGGGAGAGACCCAGTACTTC. Its translation: CASSLRAPGLPGETQYF.

The chain joins TRBV7-6 to TRBJ2-5; D remains unclear. The CDR3 consists of 12 residues. CDR1 SGHVS and CDR2 FNYEAQ come from the germline V gene. Trimming stripped 4 bases from V and 2 bases from J, with 5 bases between. The chain's CDR3 is CASSYVQETQYF. Here the CDR3 DNA reads TGTGCCAGCAGCTATGTTCAAGAGACCCAGTACTTC.

V gene TRBV6-5 combines with J gene TRBJ1-6; tentative D call: TRBD1 (5 bases). V gave up 7 bases and J gave up 6 bases, with 16 bases separating them. This CDR3 comprises 15 residues. The V gene's germline CDR1 is MNHEY and CDR2 SVGAGI. CDR3 in amino acids: CASTYQDMSNSPLHF. The CDR3 DNA reads as TGTGCCAGCACCTACCAGGACATGAGTAATTCACCCCTCCACTTT.

The rearrangement uses TRBV11-2 and TRBJ1-2; 9 nucleotides match TRBD1. Germline trimming cut 4 bases from V and 3 bases from J; bases unmatched to any gene: 15. CDR1 is SGHAT, CDR2 FQNNGV, per germline. The CDR3 sequence is 18 residues long. CDR3 in DNA: TGTGCCAGCAGCTCCCTACGGGACAGGGTCTCGAGGGACTATGGCTACACCTTC. This translates into CASSSLRDRVSRDYGYTF.

This chain joins TRBV4-1 and TRBJ1-4, with a possible D match to TRBD1 (5 bases). The CDR3 has 14 amino acids. CDR1 and CDR2 from the germline V gene are MGHRA and YSYEKL. Trimming removed 3 bases at V and 8 bases at J, with 13 bases between. Here the CDR3 reads CASSHPGREEKLFF. The CDR3 DNA is TGCGCCAGCAGCCATCCGGGGCGTGAGGAAAAACTGTTTTTT.

The chain carries TRBV18 and TRBJ1-5, with D unresolved. The germline CDR1 and CDR2 sequences are KGHSH and LQKENI. This CDR3 is 14 amino acids long. V lost 1 base and J lost 5, with 9 bases in between. The CDR3, as DNA: TGTGCCAGCTCACCACTGGGGTCGGATCAGCCCCAGCATTTT. Translation gives CASSPLGSDQPQHF.